This T cell receptor beta chain was retrieved from a study of sequential checkpoint blockade in melanoma. In the study overall: Patients were randomized 1:1 to nivolumab-then-ipilimumab or ipilimumab-then-nivolumab first-line. Maintenance nivolumab came after either treatment sequence.

This clone was observed a few times. TCRdb's table, derived via immunoSEQ multiplex PCR, lists solely in-frame clones and lacks some. The sample holds around 15,000 clones, 52% seen once. Sample treatment: randomized to nivolumab then ipilimumab (arm A) or the reverse (arm B). No patient had prior DNA-damaging chemotherapy. From thawed PBMCs, live CD3+CD8+ cells negative for CD19 and CD56 were sorted. The V gene's germline CDR1 is MDHEN and CDR2 SYDVKM. V lost 3 bases and J 0 bases, leaving 13 bases between the germline ends. The CDR3 contains 16 residues. This sequence originates from a human donor with melanoma. The gene calls are TRBV28 and TRBJ2-3; TRBD1 is a possible D gene (5 bases). Sequenced here: CD8+ T cells sorted from blood (inferred from file names), sampled from a patient given nivolumab and ipilimumab in sequence. CDR3 region: CASSFDGAASTDTQYF. The CDR3 DNA reads TGTGCCAGCAGTTTTGATGGGGCAGCTAGCACAGATACGCAGTATTTT.